This T cell receptor beta chain was retrieved from a study of blood T cell repertoires in COVID-19. Across the whole study: COVID-19 samples, acute and convalescent, were from the United States, Italy and Spain. Sources were T cells, B-cell-depleted T cells, or PBMCs; the material itself was cDNA or gDNA.

This clone was counted once. Under the authors' procedure: The assay estimated nucleated cells by amplifying reference gene primers. Assay used: immunoSEQ multiplex PCR; TCRdb lists only in-frame clones, some missing. The D gene and trimming were derived from the DNA, and the V and J assignments and clone size from that table. Seen here are 200,000 to 250,000 clones, about 86% observed once, and the top ten hold 3% to 4%. Recruits, aged roughly 18 to 100 years, lived in 24 US areas. The CDR3 is 17 residues long. Trimming cost V 1 base and J 7 bases; bases outside gene matches: 11. Per germline, CDR1 SGHTA and CDR2 FQGNSA.

V and J are TRBV7-2 and TRBJ2-7; 12 bases map to TRBD2. Sequencing used PBMCs or T cells enriched from blood (not recorded which). The clonotype originates from a middle-aged woman with acute COVID-19. CDR3 residues: CASSLVIRLAGEGEQYF. For the CDR3, the DNA is TGTGCCAGCAGCTTAGTTATAAGACTAGCGGGAGAGGGGGAGCAGTACTTC.